A selection of T cell receptor beta chains follows, all from one sample in a study of T cells in narcolepsy. Produced via immunoSEQ multiplex PCR; TCRdb's table is partial and in-frame only. The table lists around 32,000 clones, roughly three quarters of them singletons. Specimen: CD45RA- memory CD4+ T cells from PBMCs. These TCRs come from a human donor with narcolepsy. The CDR3 runs from the conserved cysteine through the conserved F or W. Each record gives: V gene, D gene, J gene, clone size, CDR3 DNA, CDR3 protein. The D gene is left open where the match is weak. Clone size appears in some rows only: once, few, many, or a class for an expanded clone.

>TRBV4-1|TRBD1|TRBJ2-7|few
TGCGCCAGCAGCCGAGCAAGTGGGACAGGACAGTCCAACGAGCAGTACTTC
CASSRASGTGQSNEQYF
>TRBV30|.|TRBJ2-2|few
TGTGCCTGGAGTGTTAGAGGGACCACCAACGGGGAGCTGTTTTTT
CAWSVRGTTNGELFF
>TRBV5-1|.|TRBJ2-7|.
TGCGCCAGCAGCTATGGTTTGGGGAGCGGCTTGTCCGAGCAGTACTTC
CASSYGLGSGLSEQYF
>TRBV5-5|.|TRBJ2-7|.
TGTGCCAGCAGCTTCGGAGGGCGGGTCTACGAGCAGTACTTC
CASSFGGRVYEQYF
>TRBV18|TRBD2|TRBJ2-7|few
TGTGCCAGCTCACAGGGACTAGCGGGAGCGGGTGGCGAGCAGTACTTC
CASSQGLAGAGGEQYF
>TRBV18|.|TRBJ2-5|.
TGTGCCAGCTCACCGGCGGGACCGGAGACCCAGTACTTC
CASSPAGPETQYF
>TRBV7-9|.|TRBJ2-1|.
TGTGCCAGCAGCGATACAGGGACTTCCTACAATGAGCAGTTCTTC
CASSDTGTSYNEQFF
>TRBV6-5|TRBD2|TRBJ2-7|.
TGTGCCAGCACCTGGGGGACTAGGGGCGAGCAGTACTTC
CASTWGTRGEQYF
>TRBV9|.|TRBJ2-2|few
TGTGCCAGCAGCGAAAGGGGGGCCACCGGGGAGCTGTTTTTT
CASSERGATGELFF
>TRBV11-3|TRBD1|TRBJ2-7|.
TGTGCCAGCAGCTTTTGGGGGACAGGGAGCAACCGGCAGTACTTC
CASSFWGTGSNRQYF
>TRBV7-2|.|TRBJ2-2|.
TGTGCCAGCAGCTTAGTCCTACCCATTGGGAACACCGGGGAGCTGTTTTTT
CASSLVLPIGNTGELFF
>TRBV7-3|.|TRBJ1-1|.
TGTGCCAGCAGCTTTTCCGGTAACACTGAAGCTTTCTTT
CASSFSGNTEAFF
>TRBV5-8|.|TRBJ2-7|.
TGTGCCAGCAGCCCCCGTGGGGACCTCCCCGCCTTTAATTACGAGCAGTACTTC
CASSPRGDLPAFNYEQYF
>TRBV4-1|TRBD1|TRBJ1-2|.
TGCGCCAGCAGCCAATGGGCAGGGGGGGAAGCTAACTATGGCTACACCTTC
CASSQWAGGEANYGYTF
>TRBV28|.|TRBJ2-3|.
TGTGCCAGCGGGGATGGAAATACGCAGTATTTT
CASGDGNTQYF
>TRBV2|TRBD1|TRBJ1-2|few
TGTGCCAGCAGTCGAACCGCACCGAACAGGGGGCTCAGCTATGGCTACACCTTC
CASSRTAPNRGLSYGYTF
>TRBV5-6|.|TRBJ2-7|few
TGTGCCAGCAGCCTCTTGGGGGAGCAGTACTTC
CASSLLGEQYF
>TRBV5-5|TRBD2|TRBJ2-3|once
TGTGCCAGCAGCCTCAGGACTAGAGTGACCACAGATACGCAGTATTTT
CASSLRTRVTTDTQYF
>TRBV28|TRBD1|TRBJ1-4|.
TGTGCCAGCAGTTTATATTGGACAGGGGCGACCTCCATAATAAATGAAAAACTGTTTTTT
CASSLYWTGATSIINEKLFF
>TRBV29-1|.|TRBJ1-1|once
TGCAGCGCTAGGACGCCCCCGAACACTGAAGCTTTCTTT
CSARTPPNTEAFF
>TRBV4-1|.|TRBJ1-5|few
TGCGCCAGCAGCCAAGAGATCCGACAGCCCCAGCATTTT
CASSQEIRQPQHF
>TRBV5-6|TRBD2|TRBJ2-7|.
TGTGCCGGCAGCTTTCCGGGACTAGCCTACGAGCAGTACTTC
CAGSFPGLAYEQYF
>TRBV7-3|TRBD1|TRBJ2-2|.
TGTGCCAGCAGCAACGGCGGGACAGGGATAACCGGGGAGCTGTTTTTT
CASSNGGTGITGELFF
>TRBV10-3|.|TRBJ2-7|.
TGTGCCATCAGTGAGGGACAGATCTACGAGCAGTACTTC
CAISEGQIYEQYF
>TRBV2|.|TRBJ2-5|.
TGTGCCAGCAGTGACCCTTTAGGCCAAGAGACCCAGTACTTC
CASSDPLGQETQYF
>TRBV6-6|.|TRBJ1-3|few
TGTGCCAGCAGCGGGGACCAAAACACCATATATTTT
CASSGDQNTIYF
>TRBV7-9|.|TRBJ1-5|.
TGTGCCAGCAGCCCTAACCCGGATGGGCCCCAGCATTTT
CASSPNPDGPQHF
>TRBV20-1|.|TRBJ1-2|once
TGCAGTGCCCAGACCGAATATGGCTACACCTTC
CSAQTEYGYTF
>TRBV28|.|TRBJ1-3|.
TGTGCCAGCAGTCCAATTACAGGATCTGGAAACACCATATATTTT
CASSPITGSGNTIYF
>TRBV21-1|.|TRBJ2-1|.
TGTGCCAGCAGCAAAGTATGTAGGACAGATGACAATGAGCAGTTCTTC
CASSKVCRTDDNEQFF
>TRBV7-9|.|TRBJ1-1|.
TGTGCCAGCAGCTTAGAGGGTCCCTACACTGAAGCTTTCTTT
CASSLEGPYTEAFF
>TRBV5-1|.|TRBJ2-3|few
TGCGCCAGCAGCTTGGAGGGACAAGGACATTCCGATACGCAGTATTTT
CASSLEGQGHSDTQYF
>TRBV5-5|.|TRBJ2-7|.
TGTGCCAGCAGCTTGGGGACCTACGAGCAGTACTTC
CASSLGTYEQYF
>TRBV6-5|TRBD1|TRBJ1-4|.
TGTGCCAGCAGTTTCAGACAGGGACCTAATGAAAAACTGTTTTTT
CASSFRQGPNEKLFF
>TRBV6-5|.|TRBJ1-2|.
TGTGCCAGCAGCGCCGGGACTTTTGGCTACACCTTC
CASSAGTFGYTF
>TRBV2|.|TRBJ2-1|.
TGTGCCAGCAAGGTGGGAGAGCACAACAATGAGCAGTTCTTC
CASKVGEHNNEQFF
>TRBV28|TRBD1|TRBJ1-2|.
TGTGCCAGCAGTGATGGACAGGGTTTAGGGGGCTACACCTTC
CASSDGQGLGGYTF
>TRBV10-3|.|TRBJ2-7|few
TGTGCCATCAACAACTCCCCCTACGAGCAGTACTTC
CAINNSPYEQYF
>TRBV5-4|TRBD1|TRBJ2-7|.
TGTGCCAGCAGCACGGACAGGGGAGATTACGAGCAGTACTTC
CASSTDRGDYEQYF
>TRBV27|.|TRBJ1-2|few
TGTGCCAGCAGTTTTCAGGGGAAATTTGGCTACACCTTC
CASSFQGKFGYTF
>TRBV5-1|TRBD2|TRBJ2-3|.
TGCGCCAGCAGTTACGGACTAGCGGGCGCAGATACGCAGTATTTT
CASSYGLAGADTQYF
>TRBV5-1|TRBD1|TRBJ1-2|.
TGCGCCAGCGCGGGACAGGGCCATGGCTACACCTTC
CASAGQGHGYTF